The present entry profiles one TCR beta chain with its context. Germline values: CDR1 SGHVS, CDR2 FNYEAQ. The germline V and J ends were trimmed by 5 bases and 4 bases, with 17 bases remaining between them. The CDR3 loop spans 15 amino acids. Under the authors' procedure: Reference gene primer amplification in the assay estimated nucleated cell counts. Clones were read by immunoSEQ multiplex PCR, and TCRdb kept only the in-frame ones, dropping some. Clone size and the V and J calls come from that table; the DNA yielded D and trimming. The sample contains 310,000 or so clones, around four fifths of which appear only once. The sample is drawn from a study of blood T cell repertoires in COVID-19. Background on the study: The United States, Italy and Spain were the sources of the acute and convalescent COVID-19 samples. From T cells, B-cell-depleted T cells, or PBMCs came the material, which was cDNA or gDNA.

The specimen was peripheral blood. This TCR was recovered from a woman between 50 and 59 years old with acute or convalescent COVID-19. The chain recombines TRBV7-6 with TRBJ2-5; TRBD1 is a possible D gene (5 bases). The DNA of the CDR3 is TGTGCCAGCAGCCCAAGATGGCAGGGAATAGAGACCCAGTACTTC. It specifies CASSPRWQGIETQYF.